The source of this T cell receptor beta chain is a study of human T cells and chemical hapten exposure. Study context: An approximately 2 cm by approximately 2 cm inner upper arm patch received 2% DPC for sensitization. Patches that contained 0.01% DPC were applied to the upper back and read at 6 days. Study-wide points: Among expanded TCRs, significantly more large CDR3 similarity clusters formed than among controls.

Time point defined: pre-sensitization, week 0. The sample's treatment: therapeutic diphenylcyclopropenone sensitization with weekly scalp DPC. Total RNA extraction was carried out from unfractionated whole blood. There are many counts of this clonotype. As yet, its antigen is unknown. CDR1 is MNHEY, CDR2 SVGEGT, per germline. The CDR3 has 15 residues. Unmatched junction bases numbered 8, after V lost 6 bases and J lost 0 bases. TCRdb called the RACE reads again in MiXCR, with one record for every CDR3 protein. The table includes around 380,000 distinct CDR3 sequences, around 5.5% detected once. The source is a woman between 18 and 29 years old with alopecia areata. Some clones in this sample may be carry-over from other donors' samples. Specimen: whole blood, collected in connection with sensitization to the hapten diphenylcyclopropenone (DPC). V and J are TRBV6-2 or TRBV6-3 and TRBJ2-7, with TRBD1 matching over 7 bases. CDR3 in DNA: TGTGCCAGCAGCCGCACCGGGACAGTCTCCTACGAGCAGTACTTC. Residues: CASSRTGTVSYEQYF.